This T cell receptor beta chain derives from a study of response to subunit inactivated influenza vaccine. Study-wide points: Authors suggested each seasonal influenza vaccination recruits few new T cells.

This clonotype was recorded many times. Its antigen is unidentified. CDR3 length equals 18 residues. V lost 3 bases to trimming and J lost 3 bases; unmatched junction nucleotides: 13. From germline, CDR1 is SGHRS and CDR2 YFSETQ. TCRdb re-called the RT-PCR reads with MiXCR, one entry per CDR3 protein. The sample yields around 710,000 distinct CDR3 sequences, about 15% seen once. The sequencing here drew on PBMCs from blood, taken 14 days before vaccination. This clonotype originated in a man in his fifties or sixties who received an inactivated influenza vaccine. The chain recombines TRBV5-1 with TRBJ2-7; TRBD2 matches 12 bases. CDR3: CASSYRTSGAHPYYEQYF. The CDR3 DNA follows: TGCGCCAGCAGCTACCGGACTAGCGGGGCCCACCCCTACTACGAGCAGTACTTC.